Reported below is one T cell receptor (beta chain). Its antigen is not identified. J was trimmed by 0 bases and V by 3 bases; bases with no gene match: 10. The germline V gene has CDR1 SGHAT and CDR2 FQNNGV. The CDR3 contains 18 residues. This entry belongs to a study of shared clonotypes between healthy human individuals. Deep was the level at which the assay was run. Using immunoSEQ multiplex PCR, the repertoire was profiled, and TCRdb retains in-frame clones only, with some absent. The data show around 1.4 million clones, 98% seen once. Whole-study findings and limits: The study found lower generation probabilities in non-shared clonotypes than in those shared by all four donors. Apart from blood, nothing was sampled; tissue repertoires likely differ.

Everyone who donated was a Caucasian adult who lived in Nashville, Tennessee. Sequencing was carried out using naive CD4+ T cells sorted from blood. The subset was: CD45RA+ positively selected. The rearrangement uses TRBV11-2 and TRBJ1-5; 8 bases map to TRBD1. The source is a man younger than 45 in good health. CDR3 region: CASSLAPRTGISNQPQHF. Written as DNA, the CDR3 is TGTGCCAGCAGCTTGGCCCCCCGGACAGGGATTAGCAATCAGCCCCAGCATTTT.